This is a list of T cell receptor beta chains from one sample in a study of cytomegalovirus exposure and HLA in healthy donors. Measured with immunoSEQ multiplex PCR; TCRdb has only the in-frame clones, and not every one. Of 95,000 to 150,000 clones listed, roughly 87% are singletons. Input material: PBMCs. These receptors originate from a woman between 18 and 30 years old in good health and CMV-seronegative. CDR3s include the opening cysteine and the closing phenylalanine or tryptophan. D genes are given only for firm matches. Clone size, where shown, is once, few, many, or a class for clones that have expanded.

d_gene,len,j_gene,v_gene,abundance,CDR3aa,CDR3nt
-,21,TRBJ2-6,TRBV5-1,-,CASSLGELSVSASSGANVLTF,TGCGCCAGCAGCTTGGGCGAATTATCCGTCTCTGCATCCTCTGGGGCCAACGTCCTGACTTTC
TRBD1,17,TRBJ2-3,TRBV7-6,-,CASSKGQGSTSTDTQYF,TGTGCCAGCAGCAAGGGACAGGGGTCTACTAGCACAGATACGCAGTATTTT
TRBD1,17,TRBJ1-1,TRBV12-5,-,CASGLGQGNILGAEAFF,TGTGCTAGTGGTCTGGGACAGGGTAATATCCTTGGTGCTGAAGCTTTCTTT
-,14,TRBJ1-2,TRBV21-1,-,CASKDSRDNYGYTF,TGTGCCAGCAAGGACAGCCGGGATAACTATGGCTACACCTTC
TRBD2,15,TRBJ2-3,TRBV2,-,CASSDASGSTDTQYF,TGTGCCAGCAGTGACGCTAGCGGGTCCACAGATACGCAGTATTTT
TRBD2,15,TRBJ2-2,TRBV4-3,-,CASSTSGGFTGELFF,TGCGCCAGCAGCACGAGCGGGGGATTCACCGGGGAGCTGTTTTTT
-,14,TRBJ1-6,TRBV13,few,CASSYRDGASPLHF,TGTGCCAGCAGCTACCGGGATGGCGCGTCACCCCTCCACTTT
TRBD1,16,TRBJ2-7,TRBV5-4,once,CASSYATGGLSYEQYF,TGTGCCAGCAGCTACGCGACAGGGGGCCTCTCCTACGAGCAGTACTTC
-,13,TRBJ1-2,TRBV6-5,-,CASRSTANYGYTF,TGTGCCAGCAGGTCGACAGCTAACTATGGCTACACCTTC
-,16,TRBJ2-7,TRBV5-5,-,CASSLGAGKGSYEQYF,TGTGCCAGCAGCTTGGGGGCAGGGAAGGGATCCTACGAGCAGTACTTC
-,13,TRBJ1-1,TRBV4-2,-,CASRGQLNTEAFF,TGTGCCAGCAGAGGACAGCTGAACACTGAAGCTTTCTTT
-,13,TRBJ1-2,TRBV6-6,-,CASSSHSNYGYTF,TGTGCCAGCAGTTCGCACAGCAACTATGGCTACACCTTC
-,17,TRBJ1-5,TRBV4-2,few,CASSQEIVRDSNQPQHF,TGTGCCAGCAGCCAAGAAATTGTCAGGGATAGCAATCAGCCCCAGCATTTT
TRBD2,22,TRBJ2-4,TRBV7-7,once,CASSPTGPSGLLPGGAKNIQYF,TGTGCCAGCAGCCCAACCGGGCCTAGCGGTCTCCTCCCAGGTGGGGCCAAAAACATTCAGTACTTC
TRBD1,16,TRBJ1-2,TRBV19,-,CASSIIRGQTYYGYTF,TGTGCCAGTAGTATAATTAGGGGGCAGACCTACTATGGCTACACCTTC
TRBD1,16,TRBJ2-7,TRBV5-1,-,CASSLGAVQGAYEQYF,TGCGCCAGCAGCTTGGGGGCGGTTCAGGGGGCCTACGAGCAGTACTTC
-,15,TRBJ1-5,TRBV5-1,-,CASSLEAGGNQPQHF,TGCGCCAGCAGCTTGGAGGCAGGGGGCAATCAGCCCCAGCATTTT
TRBD1,15,TRBJ2-5,TRBV6-1,-,CASSEFRTGQETQYF,TGTGCCAGCAGTGAATTTCGGACAGGGCAAGAGACCCAGTACTTC
-,14,TRBJ1-4,TRBV6-1,-,CASTRQILNEKLFF,TGTGCCAGCACCCGACAGATATTAAATGAAAAACTGTTTTTT
TRBD1,15,TRBJ1-6,TRBV2,-,CASSDERGRNSPLHF,TGTGCCAGCAGTGACGAAAGGGGGCGGAATTCACCCCTCCACTTT
-,11,TRBJ2-7,TRBV5-6,-,CASSLAYEQYF,TGTGCCAGCAGCTTGGCGTACGAGCAGTACTTC
-,18,TRBJ1-3,TRBV7-9,-,CASSLAIGRGGSGNTIYF,TGTGCCAGCAGCTTAGCGATCGGACGAGGGGGTTCTGGAAACACCATATATTTT
-,15,TRBJ1-5,TRBV27,-,CASSLRSGLNQPQHF,TGTGCCAGCAGTTTACGATCCGGTCTCAATCAGCCCCAGCATTTT
TRBD1,15,TRBJ2-7,TRBV5-8,-,CASSLAQGQKTEQYF,TGTGCCAGCAGCTTGGCCCAGGGACAGAAGACCGAGCAGTACTTC
-,15,TRBJ1-2,TRBV6-6,-,CASSPGRWEGYGYTF,TGTGCCAGCAGTCCCGGACGGTGGGAGGGGTATGGCTACACCTTC
TRBD1,14,TRBJ1-1,TRBV18,-,CASSQDRGNTEAFF,TGTGCCAGCTCACAGGACAGGGGAAACACTGAAGCTTTCTTT
-,14,TRBJ2-7,TRBV4-3,-,CASSQDRGSYEQYF,TGCGCCAGCAGCCAAGATCGCGGCTCCTACGAGCAGTACTTC
-,13,TRBJ2-7,TRBV18,-,CASSEGLAYEQYF,TGTGCCAGCTCGGAGGGTCTTGCCTACGAGCAGTACTTC
-,16,TRBJ2-3,TRBV5-6,-,CASSSIGGQITDTQYF,TGTGCCAGCAGTTCGATAGGTGGACAGATCACAGATACGCAGTATTTT
TRBD1,16,TRBJ2-7,TRBV5-5,-,CASSLVPGQGAYEQYF,TGTGCCAGCAGCTTGGTACCGGGACAGGGGGCCTACGAGCAGTACTTC
-,16,TRBJ2-3,TRBV18,-,CASSPRAPTSTDTQYF,TGTGCCAGCTCACCGCGGGCCCCAACTAGCACAGATACGCAGTATTTT
-,14,TRBJ1-2,TRBV5-1,-,CASSLGGEYYGYTF,TGCGCCAGCAGCTTGGGGGGAGAATACTATGGCTACACCTTC
-,16,TRBJ2-2,TRBV18,once,CASSPRGAVNTGELFF,TGTGCCAGCTCACCACGGGGAGCAGTAAACACCGGGGAGCTGTTTTTT
TRBD1,16,TRBJ2-4,TRBV27,-,CASSRNRDRDRNIQYF,TGTGCCAGCAGTCGTAACCGGGACAGGGATCGAAACATTCAGTACTTC
-,15,TRBJ1-1,TRBV12-5,-,CASANTLLMNTEAFF,TGTGCTAGTGCCAATACATTACTAATGAACACTGAAGCTTTCTTT
TRBD1,14,TRBJ1-6,TRBV29-1,few,CSASTGTGESPLHF,TGCAGCGCTTCCACGGGGACAGGGGAATCACCCCTCCACTTT
-,14,TRBJ1-1,TRBV15,-,CATSRAQGNTEAFF,TGTGCCACCAGCAGAGCACAGGGGAACACTGAAGCTTTCTTT
-,15,TRBJ1-2,TRBV5-6,-,CASSLKSGGNYGYTF,TGTGCCAGCAGCCTGAAAAGCGGGGGAAACTATGGCTACACCTTC
-,15,TRBJ2-1,TRBV5-6,-,CASSLRGASYNEQFF,TGTGCCAGCAGCTTACGGGGGGCCTCCTACAATGAGCAGTTCTTC
-,14,TRBJ1-2,TRBV7-2,-,CASSLGHYTGGYTF,TGTGCCAGCAGCTTAGGGCACTACACGGGTGGCTACACCTTC
-,15,TRBJ2-3,TRBV7-9,-,CASSLVGLPSDTQYF,TGTGCCAGCAGCTTAGTGGGACTCCCCAGCGATACGCAGTATTTT
-,15,TRBJ1-3,TRBV23-1,-,CASSHRTVSGNTIYF,TGCGCCAGCAGTCATCGGACAGTCTCTGGAAACACCATATATTTT
TRBD2,13,TRBJ2-5,TRBV2,few,CASRAGTSGAQYF,TGTGCCAGCAGGGCCGGGACTAGCGGGGCCCAGTACTTC
-,14,TRBJ1-1,TRBV6-5,-,CASKTKQGPGWAFF,TGTGCCAGCAAGACTAAACAGGGCCCAGGGTGGGCTTTCTTT
TRBD2,16,TRBJ2-3,TRBV5-1,-,CASSSGTSGSTDTQYF,TGCGCCAGCAGCTCGGGGACTAGCGGGAGCACAGATACGCAGTATTTT
-,11,TRBJ2-3,TRBV29-1,-,CSVTIGDTQYF,TGCAGCGTGACAATCGGAGATACGCAGTATTTT
TRBD1,16,TRBJ1-5,TRBV5-6,once,CASSLTGDPSNQPQHF,TGTGCCAGCAGCCTTACAGGGGACCCTAGCAATCAGCCCCAGCATTTT
-,14,TRBJ2-3,TRBV7-3,-,CASSLSASTDTQYF,TGTGCCAGCAGCTTGAGCGCAAGCACAGATACGCAGTATTTT
-,14,TRBJ2-2,TRBV19,-,CASSMYSQTGELFF,TGTGCCAGTAGTATGTACAGTCAAACCGGGGAGCTGTTTTTT
-,13,TRBJ2-7,TRBV11-2,-,CASSWGDSYEQYF,TGTGCCAGCAGCTGGGGGGACTCCTACGAGCAGTACTTC
TRBD2,19,TRBJ2-1,TRBV6-1,-,CASSEVIAGGQSSYNEQFF,TGTGCCAGCAGTGAAGTAATAGCGGGAGGCCAAAGCTCCTACAATGAGCAGTTCTTC
-,14,TRBJ1-1,TRBV19,once,CASSPLSRDTEAFF,TGTGCCAGTAGTCCCCTCTCCCGGGACACTGAAGCTTTCTTT
TRBD1,16,TRBJ2-7,TRBV19,once,CASSLRTGRYAYEQYF,TGTGCCAGTAGCCTTCGGACAGGGAGGTACGCCTACGAGCAGTACTTC
-,15,TRBJ1-3,TRBV5-6,-,CASSMTVTSGNTIYF,TGTGCCAGCAGCATGACAGTTACCTCTGGAAACACCATATATTTT
-,16,TRBJ2-1,TRBV7-8,-,CASSFLLAPQSNEQFF,TGTGCCAGCAGCTTTTTACTAGCTCCGCAATCCAATGAGCAGTTCTTC